This TCR beta chain is from a study of cytomegalovirus exposure and HLA in healthy donors. Study summary: The same platform as the roughly 700 first-cohort repertoires was used for the 100 to 150 validation repertoires, a later analysis reported.

This clone was found once. Generated by immunoSEQ multiplex PCR, the TCRdb table keeps only in-frame clones and is missing some. The repertoire holds about 110,000 clones, with approximately 86% as singletons. V was pared by 3 bases and J by 11 bases, with 17 bases between. Germline CDR1 SGDLS, CDR2 YYNGEE. The CDR3 totals 13 residues. The V and J genes are TRBV9 and TRBJ1-1; the D is unclear. This clonotype was obtained from a woman under 30 in good health and CMV-seronegative. Specimen: PBMCs. The CDR3 loop reads CASSGTPGDRAFF. Written as DNA, the CDR3 is TGTGCCAGCAGCGGGACCCCGGGAGATCGGGCTTTCTTT.